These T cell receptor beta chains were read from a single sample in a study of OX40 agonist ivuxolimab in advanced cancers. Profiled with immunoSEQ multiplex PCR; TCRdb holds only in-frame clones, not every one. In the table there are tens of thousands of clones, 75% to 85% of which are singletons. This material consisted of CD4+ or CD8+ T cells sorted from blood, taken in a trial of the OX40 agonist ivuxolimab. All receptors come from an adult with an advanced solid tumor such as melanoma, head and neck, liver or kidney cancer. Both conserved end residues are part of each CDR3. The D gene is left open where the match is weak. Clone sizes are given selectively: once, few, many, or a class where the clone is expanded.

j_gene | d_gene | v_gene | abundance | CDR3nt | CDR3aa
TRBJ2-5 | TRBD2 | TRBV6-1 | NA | TGTGCCAGCAGTGAATCTGGGTGGGCTAGCGGGAGGGGTCGGGAGACCCAGTACTTC | CASSESGWASGRGRETQYF
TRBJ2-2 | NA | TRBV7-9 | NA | TGTGCCAGCAGCTTAGAGGCCGTGACCGGGGAGCTGTTTTTT | CASSLEAVTGELFF
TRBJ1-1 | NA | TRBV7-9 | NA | TGTGCCAGCAGCTTAGCTTCCCTAATGAACACTGAAGCTTTCTTT | CASSLASLMNTEAFF
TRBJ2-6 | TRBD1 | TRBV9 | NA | TGTGCCAGCAGCGTAGTTTTCCCCTCCTACAGGGGCGGAAGGGCCAACGTCCTGACTTTC | CASSVVFPSYRGGRANVLTF
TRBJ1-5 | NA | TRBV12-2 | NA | TGTGCAAGTAGCTTGGTTAAGGCCGCAAATAGCAATCAGCCCCAGCATTTT | CASSLVKAANSNQPQHF
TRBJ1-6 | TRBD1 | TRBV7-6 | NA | TGTGCCAGCAGCCTGTTACTAGCCGGGACAGCTAATTCACCCCTCCACTTT | CASSLLLAGTANSPLHF
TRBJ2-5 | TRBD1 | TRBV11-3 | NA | TGTGCCAGCAGCTTAGGAGGGACAGGGGGAGAGACCCAGTACTTC | CASSLGGTGGETQYF
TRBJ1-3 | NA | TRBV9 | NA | TGTGCCAGCAGCGTAGAGGGCCACTCTGGAAACACCATATATTTT | CASSVEGHSGNTIYF
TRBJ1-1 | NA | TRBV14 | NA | TGTGCCAGCAGCCAAGCCAGGACAGAGAACACTGAAGCTTTCTTT | CASSQARTENTEAFF
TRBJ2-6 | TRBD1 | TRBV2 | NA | TGTGCCAGCATCCGGGACAGAGTCTCTGGGGCCAACGTCCTGACTTTC | CASIRDRVSGANVLTF
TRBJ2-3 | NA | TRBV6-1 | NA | TGTGCCAGCACCCTATACCTCACAGATACGCAGTATTTT | CASTLYLTDTQYF
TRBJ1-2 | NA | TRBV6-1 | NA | TGTGCCAGCAGTGAAGCCCCGACAGGACCCTTCCCATATGGCTACACCTTC | CASSEAPTGPFPYGYTF
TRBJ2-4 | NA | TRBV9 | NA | TGTGCCAGCAGCTTCCGGGACGGCAAAAACATTCAGTACTTC | CASSFRDGKNIQYF
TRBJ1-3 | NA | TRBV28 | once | TGCTGTTCGGCCGCCATCAATCCAAACACCATATATTTT | CCSAAINPNTIYF
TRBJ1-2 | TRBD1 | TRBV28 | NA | TGTGCCATCTCCCGGACAGGGGCTAACTATGGCTACACCTTC | CAISRTGANYGYTF
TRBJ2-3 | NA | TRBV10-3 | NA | TGTGCCATCAGTTTTAGACCTGGCGCCACAGATACGCAGTATTTT | CAISFRPGATDTQYF
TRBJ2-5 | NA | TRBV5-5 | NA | TGTGCCAGCAGCTCGCCCTACCAAGAGACCCAGTACTTC | CASSSPYQETQYF
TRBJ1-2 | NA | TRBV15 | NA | TGTGCCACCAGCAGAGAGGTCAGTCCTAACTATGGCTACACCTTC | CATSREVSPNYGYTF
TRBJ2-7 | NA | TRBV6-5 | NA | TGTGCCAGCAGTTATGACACAGTGGCCTACGAGCAGTACTTC | CASSYDTVAYEQYF
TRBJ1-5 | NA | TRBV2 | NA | TGTGCCAGCAGTGAATTGGGGGGGGCCAATCAGCCCCAGCATTTT | CASSELGGANQPQHF
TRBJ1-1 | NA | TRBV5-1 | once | TGCGCCAGCAGGATGGACAGATTGAACACTGAAGCTTTCTTT | CASRMDRLNTEAFF
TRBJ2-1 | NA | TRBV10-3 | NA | TGTGCCATCAGTGAGAGCGGTACCTACAATGAGCAGTTCTTC | CAISESGTYNEQFF
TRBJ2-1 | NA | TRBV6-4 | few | TGTGCCAGCAGTGACGGGGGGCTTGGTGAGCAGTTCTTC | CASSDGGLGEQFF
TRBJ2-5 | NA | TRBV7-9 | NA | TGTGCCAGCAGCCGTCAGGCTCGGGAGACCCAGTACTTC | CASSRQARETQYF
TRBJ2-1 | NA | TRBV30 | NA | TGTGCCTGGAGTGTTGGCAGGCCCCATGGCGAGCAGTTCTTC | CAWSVGRPHGEQFF
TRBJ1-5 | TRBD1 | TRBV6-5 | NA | TGTGCCAGCAGGACAGGGGTCGGTCAGCCCCAGCATTTT | CASRTGVGQPQHF
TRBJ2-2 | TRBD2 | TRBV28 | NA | TGTGCCAGCAGTGAGACTAGCTGGGCCGGGGAGCTGTTTTTT | CASSETSWAGELFF
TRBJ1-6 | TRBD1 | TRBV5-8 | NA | TGTGCCAGCAGCTTCCGGGACAGGGGGAATTCACCCCTCCACTTT | CASSFRDRGNSPLHF
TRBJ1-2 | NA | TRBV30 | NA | TGTGCCTGGAATTCTGGCTATGGCTACACCTTC | CAWNSGYGYTF
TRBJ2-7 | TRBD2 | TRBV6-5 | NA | TGTGCCAGCAGTTACTCCTTAGCGGGAACCCCCTACGAGCAGTACTTC | CASSYSLAGTPYEQYF
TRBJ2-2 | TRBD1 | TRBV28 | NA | TGTGCCAGCAGTTTTGATCGTTTCGACAGGGGTAGCGGGGAGCTGTTTTTT | CASSFDRFDRGSGELFF
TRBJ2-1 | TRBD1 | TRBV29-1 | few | TGCAGCGCGGACAGGGCCTCCTACAATGAGCAGTTCTTC | CSADRASYNEQFF
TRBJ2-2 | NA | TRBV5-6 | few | TGTGCCAGCAGCTTCTTCGGGAGGAACACCGGGGAGCTGTTTTTT | CASSFFGRNTGELFF
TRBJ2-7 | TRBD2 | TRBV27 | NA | TGTGCCAGCAGTTTTCGGACTAGCGGGAGGGGATACGAGCAGTACTTC | CASSFRTSGRGYEQYF
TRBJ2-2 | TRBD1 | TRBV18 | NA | TGTGCCAGCTCAGGCCCGGGACAGGGAACCGGGGAGCTGTTTTTT | CASSGPGQGTGELFF
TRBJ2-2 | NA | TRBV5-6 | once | TGTGCCAGCAGTTGGGGCAAGCGGGGGGAGCTGTTTTTT | CASSWGKRGELFF
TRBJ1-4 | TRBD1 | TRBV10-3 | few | TGTGCCATCCGACCGGGACAGGGGACTACAACTAATGAAAAACTGTTTTTT | CAIRPGQGTTTNEKLFF
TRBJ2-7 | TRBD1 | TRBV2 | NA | TGTGCCAGCCGACAGGGGAGCGAGCAGTACTTC | CASRQGSEQYF
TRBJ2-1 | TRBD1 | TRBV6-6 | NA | TGTGCCAGCAGTGCCCGGGACAGGGCACTGCCTGAGCAGTTCTTC | CASSARDRALPEQFF
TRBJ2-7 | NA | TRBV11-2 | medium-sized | TGTGCCAGCAGCGCAGGGCCCGAGCAGTACTTC | CASSAGPEQYF
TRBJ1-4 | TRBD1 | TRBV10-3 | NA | TGTGCCATCAGTGACGCCCAACACAGGGGTGCCGAAAAACTGTTTTTT | CAISDAQHRGAEKLFF
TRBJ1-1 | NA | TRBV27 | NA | TGTGCCAGCAGTTTGCGGGGCATGAACACTGAAGCTTTCTTT | CASSLRGMNTEAFF
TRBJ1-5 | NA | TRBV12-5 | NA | TGTGCTAGTGGTTTGGGCCCTAATCAGCCCCAGCATTTT | CASGLGPNQPQHF
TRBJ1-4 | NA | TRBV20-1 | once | TGCAGTGCGTACGGGAATGAAAAACTGTTTTTT | CSAYGNEKLFF
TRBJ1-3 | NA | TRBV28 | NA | TGTGCCAGCATGATCCTCTCTGGAAACACCATATATTTT | CASMILSGNTIYF
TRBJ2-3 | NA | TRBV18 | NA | TGTGCCAGCTCACTAGACATCGGAAGGACAAATACAGATACGCAGTATTTT | CASSLDIGRTNTDTQYF
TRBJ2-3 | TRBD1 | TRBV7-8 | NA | TGTGCCAGCAGCTTTCAAACAGGGGGCAAAGGGAGTATAGATACGCAGTATTTT | CASSFQTGGKGSIDTQYF
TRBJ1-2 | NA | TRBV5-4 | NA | TGTGCCAGCAGCTTGGACCAGACAGCTAACTATGGCTACACCTTC | CASSLDQTANYGYTF
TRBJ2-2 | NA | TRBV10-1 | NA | TGCGCCACCCTATGTCCCCCGACAAATAGGGCCGGGAGATTGGTCTTTGCTAACACCGGGGAGCTGTTTTTT | CATLCPPTNRAGRLVFANTGELFF
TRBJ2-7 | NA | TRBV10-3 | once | TGTGCCATCGGTAGCACAGGGAGCTCCTACGAGCAGTACTTC | CAIGSTGSSYEQYF
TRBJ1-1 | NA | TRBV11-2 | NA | TGTGCCAGCAGCCTTAGGGGCGCTGAAGCTTTCTTT | CASSLRGAEAFF
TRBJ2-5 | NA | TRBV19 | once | TGTGCCAGTAGTATGAGGCAGGGTCCTTGGGAGACCCAGTACTTC | CASSMRQGPWETQYF
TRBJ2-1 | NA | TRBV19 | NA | TGTGCCAGTAGTACAAGGGACGGCATGTTCTCAGTTGAGCAGTTCTTC | CASSTRDGMFSVEQFF